This passage covers 23 T cell receptor beta chains from one sample sequenced in a study of beta chain features in type 1 diabetes (dated by TCRdb to 2017 to 2018). Library creation used the immunoSEQ multiplex PCR assay. All of the isolated RNA was reverse transcribed with the High Capacity cDNA Reverse Transcription Kit, so expressed TCRB transcripts were sequenced. Held by TCRdb, this immuneACCESS table contains in-frame sequences only and omits some clones. Under half of the omission traces to an unresolved V gene where checked; the cause of the rest is unknown. The sample yields over 700,000 clones; under 20% were counted once. About 0.02% of the sample goes to the ten largest clones. Material for sequencing was naive CD4+ T cells from blood. This specimen's cell subset or site label, per the study, means: true naive CD4+ T cells. The receptor source for this set is a woman aged 18-29 years in good health.

CDR3 DNA sequence: TGTGCCAGCAGCGTTCTCGGACTACCCCTGTCGGATGAGCAGTTCTTC. It encodes CASSVLGLPLSDEQFF. The chain uses TRBV9 and TRBJ2-1, with D possibly TRBD2 on 6 matching bases. Germline V gene data show CDR1 as SGDLS and CDR2 as YYNGEE. CDR3 length equals 16 residues. The V end was cut by 2 bases, the J end by 8 bases, with 20 bases between.

The chain uses TRBV2 and TRBJ1-1; maybe TRBD1 (6 bases). V was trimmed by 8 bases and J by 2 bases, leaving 12 bases between them. In germline, CDR1 is SNHLY, CDR2 FYNNEI. This CDR3 comprises 13 residues. CDR3 nucleotide sequence: TGTGCCAGCTCGAGGGACACCAACACTGAAGCTTTCTTT. This codes for CASSRDTNTEAFF.

The chain uses TRBV7-2 and TRBJ2-2; a possible D gene is TRBD1 (5 bases). This CDR3 is built from 14 residues. V dropped 5 bases and J dropped 1 base, with 8 bases sitting between them. Germline V lookup: CDR1 SGHTA, CDR2 FQGNSA. In DNA form, the CDR3 reads TGTGCCAGCAGCCTGACAGAGAACACCGGGGAGCTGTTTTTT. It translates to CASSLTENTGELFF. Based on the CDR3 plus reference TRBV7-2 and TRBJ2-2, the full variable domain is GAGVSQSPSNKVTEKGKDVELRCDPISGHTALYWYRQSLGQGLEFLIYFQGNSAPDKSGLPSDRFSAERTGGSVSTLTIQRTQQEDSAVYLCASSLTENTGELFFGEGSRLTVL.

The genes are TRBV7-9 and TRBJ2-5; D is perhaps TRBD2 (6 bases). The length of the CDR3 is 12 residues. Germline V lookup: CDR1 SEHNR, CDR2 FQNEAQ (reference sequence). The V gene lost 6 bases and the J gene lost 4 bases, with 9 bases spanning the gap. The CDR3 is CASSSSGETQYF. The CDR3 nucleotides are TGTGCCAGCAGTAGTAGCGGAGAGACCCAGTACTTC.

This clone was observed a handful of times. The chain employs TRBV18 and TRBJ2-3; weak D call: TRBD1 (6 bases). This CDR3 contains 15 residues. Germline V CDR1 and CDR2: KGHSH, LQKENI. The V end lost 1 base, the J end lost 1 base, and 9 bases lay between the germline ends. The CDR3: CASSPQGVGTDTQYF. CDR3 nucleotides: TGTGCCAGCTCACCACAGGGGGTCGGCACAGATACGCAGTATTTT.

This chain joins TRBV11-3 and TRBJ2-2; 14 bases match TRBD2. CDR3 length: 17 amino acids. Trimming at V came to 3 bases and at J to 5 bases, leaving 5 bases not matched to a gene. The V gene's germline CDR1 is SGHNT and CDR2 YENEEA. CDR3 DNA sequence: TGTGCCAGCAGCTTGGGACTAGCGGGAGTTGAAACCGGGGAGCTGTTTTTT. This gives the protein CASSLGLAGVETGELFF.

This clone was seen a few times. The chain employs TRBV6-1 and TRBJ1-4, with D unclear. Germline-derived CDR1 and CDR2 are MNHNS and SASEGT. This CDR3 is built from 16 residues. Trimming removed 0 bases from V and 7 bases from J, with 15 bases in between. CDR3 protein: CASSEAHRGNGEKLFF. Written as DNA, the CDR3 is TGTGCCAGCAGTGAAGCGCATAGAGGGAACGGTGAAAAACTGTTTTTT.

This clone turned up a few times. The V gene is TRBV2, the J gene TRBJ1-5; D not resolved. The CDR3 runs to 15 residues. V gave up 3 bases and J gave up 1 base, with 10 bases separating them. Per the germline V gene, CDR1 is SNHLY and CDR2 is FYNNEI. CDR3 bases: TGTGCCAGCAGTGAGAACACGTTAAGCAATCAGCCCCAGCATTTT. Translation: CASSENTLSNQPQHF.

The chain carries TRBV12-5 and TRBJ1-1; no clear D. This CDR3 contains 13 residues. Germline lookup yields CDR1 LGHNT and CDR2 FRNRAP. The V gene lost 2 bases and the J gene lost 2 bases, with 6 bases spanning the gap. The CDR3 loop reads CASGLTDNTEAFF. The DNA of the CDR3 is TGTGCTAGTGGTTTGACAGACAACACTGAAGCTTTCTTT.

This clone was counted only a few times. This sequence joins TRBV29-1 and TRBJ2-7; tentatively, D is TRBD2 (6 bases). V was trimmed by 2 bases and J by 0 bases, leaving 14 bases between them. The CDR3 has 15 amino acids. Germline assignment: CDR1 SQVTM and CDR2 ANQGSEA. The CDR3 coding sequence is TGCAGCGTTGAATGGGTTAGCGGCCTCTCCTACGAGCAGTACTTC. As protein: CSVEWVSGLSYEQYF.

The chain combines TRBV7-2 with TRBJ2-7, with 10 bases aligning to TRBD1. The junction had 9 bases not matched to a gene; V was cut back by 5 bases and J by 8 bases. CDR3 size: 14 residues. Germline CDR1 SGHTA, CDR2 FQGNSA. The CDR3, as DNA: TGTGCCAGCAGCGAAGGGACAGGGGTTCCCCAGCAGTACTTC. It yields the protein CASSEGTGVPQQYF.

This clone appeared many times. The chain employs TRBV10-3 and TRBJ2-3; D is unresolved. The CDR3 has 14 amino acids. The V end was cut by 7 bases, the J end by 2 bases, with 13 bases between. Per germline, CDR1 ENHRY and CDR2 SYGVKD. The CDR3 sequence: CAIKHGPTTDTQYF. CDR3 bases: TGTGCCATCAAGCACGGACCAACCACAGATACGCAGTATTTT.

As for this clone: Within the sample, other DNA sequences also encode this same CDR3. V usage is TRBV11-2 and J usage is TRBJ2-1; 12 bases line up with TRBD2. V gave up 5 bases and J gave up 3 bases; unmatched junction bases: 2. This CDR3 comprises 15 residues. In germline, CDR1 is SGHAT, CDR2 FQNNGV. The CDR3 DNA reads as TGTGCCAGCAGCCCGACTAGCGGGAGCTACAATGAGCAGTTCTTC. This translates into CASSPTSGSYNEQFF. The whole variable domain, remainder taken from reference TRBV11-2 and TRBJ2-1, is EAGVAQSPRYKIIEKRQSVAFWCNPISGHATLYWYQQILGQGPKLLIQFQNNGVVDDSQLPKDRFSAERLKGVDSTLKIQPAKLEDSAVYLCASSPTSGSYNEQFFGPGTRLTVL.

The chain is built from TRBV12-2 and TRBJ2-1; the listed D gene, TRBD2, was not tested against the DNA. TRBV12-2 is shown as a pseudogene. This CDR3 is 16 amino acids long. This CDR3 is CASRLTSGSPPNEQFF. The CDR3 DNA follows: TGTGCAAGTCGCTTAACTAGCGGGAGTCCCCCTAATGAGCAGTTCTTC.

This clone has just a few counts. V usage is TRBV9 and J usage is TRBJ2-7; D ambiguous. Germline values: CDR1 SGDLS, CDR2 YYNGEE. This CDR3 has 14 residues. V was clipped by 3 bases and J by 4 bases, with 14 bases between them. CDR3 sequence reads: CASSATVFGYEQYF. Written as DNA, the CDR3 is TGTGCCAGCAGCGCTACAGTTTTCGGATACGAGCAGTACTTC.

V is TRBV4-2 and J is TRBJ2-1; 7 nucleotides match TRBD2. The CDR3 has 15 amino acids. The V gene end was trimmed by 3 bases and the J gene end by 5 bases; junction bases not matched to a gene: 7. Germline CDR1 LGHNA, CDR2 YNFKEQ. CDR3 residues: CASSHGAGPNNEQFF. In nucleotides, the CDR3 is TGTGCCAGCAGCCATGGAGCGGGGCCCAACAATGAGCAGTTCTTC.

This clone was seen only a few times. This rearrangement joins TRBV6-1 to TRBJ2-7; D may be TRBD2 (5 bases). Trimming left V 2 bases short and J 7 bases short, with 24 bases between. Germline CDR1 MNHNS, CDR2 SASEGT. This CDR3 spans 17 amino acids. CDR3 sequence: CASSEWVHARIRGEQYF. As DNA, the CDR3 is TGTGCCAGCAGTGAATGGGTCCACGCCCGTATCAGAGGGGAGCAGTACTTC.

This clone has more than one count but fewer than ten. The genes are TRBV5-1 and TRBJ2-7, with 7 bases aligning to TRBD2. The germline V gene encodes CDR1 SGHRS and CDR2 YFSETQ. V gave up 2 bases and J gave up 1 base; unmatched junction bases: 3. The CDR3 runs to 14 residues. The CDR3 loop reads CASSLTSVSYEQYF. The DNA of the CDR3 is TGCGCCAGCAGCTTAACTAGCGTGTCCTACGAGCAGTACTTC.

The J gene is TRBJ1-5, the V gene TRBV5-1; 10 positions agree with TRBD1. Germline trimming cut 4 bases from V and 3 bases from J; bases unmatched to any gene: 7. The CDR3 length is 16 residues. CDR1 is SGHRS and CDR2 is YFSETQ in the germline V gene. DNA for the CDR3: TGCGCCAGCAGCCCGACAGGGGGCGAGGTCAATCAGCCCCAGCATTTT. As protein: CASSPTGGEVNQPQHF.

This clone has more than one count but fewer than ten. V usage is TRBV7-9 and J usage is TRBJ2-7, with 11 nucleotides matching TRBD2. Germline V CDR1 and CDR2: SEHNR, FQNEAQ (reference sequence). The CDR3 loop spans 16 amino acids. V was clipped by 5 bases and J by 2 bases; unmatched bases: 8. The CDR3 sequence: CASSQVGTSGAYEQYF. The CDR3 DNA follows: TGTGCCAGCAGCCAAGTAGGGACTAGCGGCGCCTACGAGCAGTACTTC.

This clone has only a few counts. For the CDR3, the DNA is TGTGCCAGCAGTCGGGCCCCCAGGGGGGAGCTGTTTTTT. Translated: CASSRAPRGELFF. The rearrangement links TRBV27 to TRBJ2-2, with D unresolved. Germline V lookup: CDR1 MNHEY, CDR2 SMNVEV (reference sequence). The CDR3 extends over 13 amino acids. V lost 5 bases to trimming and J lost 8 bases, with 12 bases between them.

The sample holds a few counts of this clone. Other DNA sequences from this sample encode an identical CDR3 as well. This chain joins TRBV9 and TRBJ2-3, with 7 bases aligning to TRBD2. The CDR3 is made up of 16 amino acids. V gave up 0 bases and J gave up 0 bases; unmatched junction bases: 4. Germline V CDR1 and CDR2: SGDLS, YYNGEE. CDR3 amino acids: CASSVGNSGSTDTQYF. CDR3 sequence (DNA): TGTGCCAGCAGCGTAGGAAATAGCGGGAGCACAGATACGCAGTATTTT.

As concerns this clone: This sample includes further DNA sequences coding for the same CDR3. The chain joins TRBV11-2 to TRBJ2-3; 9 nucleotides line up with TRBD2. CDR3 length equals 14 residues. The V gene end was trimmed by 5 bases and the J gene end by 3 bases; junction bases not matched to a gene: 3. Germline V gives CDR1 SGHAT, CDR2 FQNNGV. CDR3 nucleotide sequence: TGTGCCAGCAGCCCGACTAGCGGTACAGATACGCAGTATTTT. Amino acid sequence: CASSPTSGTDTQYF.